Listed below are T cell receptor beta chains from one sample, sequenced in a study of T cell changes during pregnancy in multiple sclerosis. TCRdb keeps only in-frame clones here, not all; method: immunoSEQ multiplex PCR. Of around 57,000 clones in the sample, roughly 91% were seen once. The sequencing used peripheral blood, collected in the third trimester of pregnancy. These receptors were taken from a female donor in good health, enrolled as a control in a pregnancy study. CDR3s include the opening cysteine and the closing phenylalanine or tryptophan. Fields, in order: J gene, clone size, D gene, V gene, CDR3 DNA, CDR3 protein. The D gene is left open where the match is weak. Not all rows give a size; the values are once, few, many and, for expanded clones, a class.

J: TRBJ2-1
size: -
D: -
V: TRBV5-1
DNA: TGCGCCAGCAGCCCTGAGACTGGCCGGCCCGACAATGAGCAGTTCTTC
CDR3: CASSPETGRPDNEQFF

J: TRBJ2-7
size: -
D: -
V: TRBV5-1
DNA: -
CDR3: CASSLVAGGAYEQYF

J: TRBJ1-3
size: -
D: -
V: TRBV19
DNA: TGTGCCAGTAGTACAGGGAATGGAAACACCATATATTTT
CDR3: CASSTGNGNTIYF

J: TRBJ2-7
size: -
D: -
V: TRBV27
DNA: TGTGCCAGCAGTTTATCGGCCAGGGTCTCTACCTACGAGCAGTACTTC
CDR3: CASSLSARVSTYEQYF

J: TRBJ2-7
size: -
D: TRBD2
V: TRBV6-6
DNA: TGTGCCAGCAGTTTCGGACTAGCGGGGTGGGAGGACGAGCAGTACTTC
CDR3: CASSFGLAGWEDEQYF

J: TRBJ1-3
size: -
D: -
V: TRBV28
DNA: TGTGCCAGCAGTTTATTTCAGGGAAACACCATATATTTT
CDR3: CASSLFQGNTIYF

J: TRBJ2-7
size: -
D: TRBD1
V: TRBV30
DNA: TGTGCCTGGGGGGACAGGAACTACTACGAGCAGTACTTC
CDR3: CAWGDRNYYEQYF

J: TRBJ2-3
size: -
D: -
V: TRBV5-4
DNA: TGTGCCAGCAGCTCCTTGGGGGGGGGCCGGTACACAGATACGCAGTATTTT
CDR3: CASSSLGGGRYTDTQYF

J: TRBJ2-5
size: -
D: TRBD2
V: TRBV10-3
DNA: TGTGCCACCCTAGCTCCGGGGACTAGCGGAGGAGGTAGGGAGACCCAGTACTTC
CDR3: CATLAPGTSGGGRETQYF

J: TRBJ2-7
size: -
D: TRBD2
V: TRBV6-5
DNA: TGTGCCAGCAGTAAACTAGCGTCCTTGAGGTACGAGCAGTACTTC
CDR3: CASSKLASLRYEQYF

J: TRBJ1-2
size: once
D: -
V: TRBV5-6
DNA: TGTGCCAGCAGCCAAGATGTCAGGGGCCAGTTCTATGGCTACACCTTC
CDR3: CASSQDVRGQFYGYTF

J: TRBJ2-5
size: -
D: -
V: TRBV18
DNA: TGTGCCAGCTCACCACCGACGGGGGTGATCGAGACCCAGTACTTC
CDR3: CASSPPTGVIETQYF

J: TRBJ2-7
size: few
D: -
V: TRBV30
DNA: TGTGCCTGGAGTGTCCGCACAGCCTCCTACGAGCAGTACTTC
CDR3: CAWSVRTASYEQYF

J: TRBJ1-1
size: -
D: TRBD1
V: TRBV6-5
DNA: TGTGCCAGCAGCGGACAGGGATCGGCTGAAGCTTTCTTT
CDR3: CASSGQGSAEAFF

J: TRBJ1-5
size: -
D: -
V: TRBV19
DNA: TGTGCCAGTAGTATAGTGCATGGCCAGCCCCAGCATTTT
CDR3: CASSIVHGQPQHF

J: TRBJ2-2
size: -
D: TRBD1
V: TRBV4-1
DNA: TGCGCCAGCAGCCAAGAATACGGGACAGGGGGCCTCACCGGGGAGCTGTTTTTT
CDR3: CASSQEYGTGGLTGELFF

J: TRBJ2-3
size: -
D: TRBD1
V: TRBV9
DNA: TGTGCCAGCAGCGTAGCCGGGACAGGTCTTAGCACAGATACGCAGTATTTT
CDR3: CASSVAGTGLSTDTQYF

J: TRBJ1-5
size: -
D: TRBD1
V: TRBV27
DNA: TGTGCCAGCAGGGTACAGGGGAATCAGCCCCAGCATTTT
CDR3: CASRVQGNQPQHF

J: TRBJ1-1
size: -
D: TRBD1
V: TRBV4-1
DNA: TGCGCCAGCAGCCAAATTACAGGGGAGACATACACTGAAGCTTTCTTT
CDR3: CASSQITGETYTEAFF

J: TRBJ2-1
size: -
D: -
V: TRBV5-5
DNA: TGTGCCAGCAGCTTTCTGGTAGCGGTAGTCTACAATGAGCAGTTCTTC
CDR3: CASSFLVAVVYNEQFF

J: TRBJ2-3
size: -
D: TRBD2
V: TRBV9
DNA: TGTGCCAGCAGCGTATTGGCTAGCGGGGGGACAGATACGCAGTATTTT
CDR3: CASSVLASGGTDTQYF

J: TRBJ2-2
size: -
D: TRBD2
V: TRBV6-4
DNA: TGTGCCAGCAGCCCAGGTGGCGGGAGAACCGGGGAGCTGTTTTTT
CDR3: CASSPGGGRTGELFF

J: TRBJ1-5
size: -
D: -
V: TRBV19
DNA: TGTGCCAGTAGTCGGATTCGGGGACTTGGGGAGCCCCAGCATTTT
CDR3: CASSRIRGLGEPQHF

J: TRBJ1-1
size: -
D: TRBD1
V: TRBV6-5
DNA: TGTGCCAGCAGTTACTCAGACAGGGGGGGCACTGAAGCTTTCTTT
CDR3: CASSYSDRGGTEAFF

J: TRBJ1-5
size: -
D: -
V: TRBV7-9
DNA: TGTGCCAGCAGCTTAAAGGGGTCGGGTCAGCCCCAGCATTTT
CDR3: CASSLKGSGQPQHF

J: TRBJ1-5
size: -
D: TRBD1
V: TRBV27
DNA: TGTGCCAGCAGTTCAACGACAGGGGGCTTAAATCAGCCCCAGCATTTT
CDR3: CASSSTTGGLNQPQHF

J: TRBJ1-2
size: -
D: TRBD1
V: TRBV13
DNA: TGTGCCAGCAGCTTCCTAGGACAGGTCCCGTATGGCTACACCTTC
CDR3: CASSFLGQVPYGYTF

J: TRBJ1-4
size: -
D: TRBD1
V: TRBV18
DNA: TGTGCCAGCTCAAGCCTAGGGGGCTTCCAAGAAAAACTGTTTTTT
CDR3: CASSSLGGFQEKLFF

J: TRBJ2-5
size: -
D: TRBD1
V: TRBV5-6
DNA: TGTGCCAGCAGCTTGTCCGGGACAGAAGAGACCCAGTACTTC
CDR3: CASSLSGTEETQYF

J: TRBJ1-1
size: -
D: -
V: TRBV18
DNA: TGTGCCAGCTCACCCGGGGAGAGTGAAGCTTTCTTT
CDR3: CASSPGESEAFF

J: TRBJ2-3
size: -
D: TRBD2
V: TRBV27
DNA: TGTGCCAGCAGAGTCGGACTAGCGGGGGGCACAGATACGCAGTATTTT
CDR3: CASRVGLAGGTDTQYF

J: TRBJ2-2
size: -
D: TRBD2
V: TRBV7-2
DNA: TGTGCCAGCAGCATAGGACTAGCGGGGGGCCCCCAGGGGGAGCTGTTTTTT
CDR3: CASSIGLAGGPQGELFF

J: TRBJ2-1
size: -
D: -
V: TRBV7-3
DNA: TGTGCCAGCAGCTTGGCAGGGGACTACAATGAGCAGTTCTTC
CDR3: CASSLAGDYNEQFF

J: TRBJ2-1
size: -
D: -
V: TRBV10-3
DNA: TGTGCCATCAGCGCCTGGGGAGATGAGCAGTTCTTC
CDR3: CAISAWGDEQFF

J: TRBJ2-1
size: -
D: TRBD1
V: TRBV2
DNA: TGTGCCAGCAGTGAAAGGCTCGGACAGGGGAGTCACAATGAGCAGTTCTTC
CDR3: CASSERLGQGSHNEQFF

J: TRBJ1-5
size: -
D: -
V: TRBV18
DNA: TGTGCCAGCTCACCAAACCAAGGGGATTGGCCCCAGCATTTT
CDR3: CASSPNQGDWPQHF

J: TRBJ1-2
size: -
D: TRBD1
V: TRBV6-5
DNA: TGTGCCAGTCTGGGACAGGGTATTTATGGCTACACCTTC
CDR3: CASLGQGIYGYTF

J: TRBJ2-7
size: -
D: TRBD1
V: TRBV6-5
DNA: TGTGCCAGCACCTGGGACAGTGAGGGAACCTACGAGCAGTACTTC
CDR3: CASTWDSEGTYEQYF

J: TRBJ2-1
size: -
D: TRBD2
V: TRBV18
DNA: TGTGCCAGCTCACCGGTCGGGGGGGCCTCCAATGAGCAGTTCTTC
CDR3: CASSPVGGASNEQFF

J: TRBJ2-7
size: -
D: TRBD2
V: TRBV15
DNA: TGTGCCACCAGCAGAGGATTGCTAGCGGGGCGTGAGCAGTACTTC
CDR3: CATSRGLLAGREQYF

J: TRBJ1-1
size: -
D: TRBD1
V: TRBV5-1
DNA: TGCGCCAGCAGCTTGACCGGGACAGTCGGCACTGAAGCTTTCTTT
CDR3: CASSLTGTVGTEAFF

J: TRBJ2-5
size: -
D: -
V: TRBV5-6
DNA: TGTGCCAGCAGCCTGGGAGGGACCCAGTACTTC
CDR3: CASSLGGTQYF

J: TRBJ2-6
size: -
D: TRBD1
V: TRBV30
DNA: TGTGCTTTGCGGGGACAGGCCTCTGGGGCCAACGTCCTGACTTTC
CDR3: CALRGQASGANVLTF

J: TRBJ2-5
size: -
D: TRBD2
V: TRBV12-5
DNA: TGTGCTAGTGGGGACGGACTAGCGGAGACCCAGTACTTC
CDR3: CASGDGLAETQYF

J: TRBJ2-5
size: -
D: TRBD1
V: TRBV7-9
DNA: TGTGCCAGCAGCTGGACAGGGGTCCAGGAGACCCAGTACTTC
CDR3: CASSWTGVQETQYF

J: TRBJ2-1
size: -
D: TRBD2
V: TRBV5-8
DNA: TGTGCCAGCAGCATCGGACTAGCGGGGTGGGCTCACAATGAGCAGTTCTTC
CDR3: CASSIGLAGWAHNEQFF

J: TRBJ1-1
size: -
D: -
V: TRBV7-9
DNA: TGTGCCAGCAGCTTAGTCTCAGGGAACACTGAAGCTTTCTTT
CDR3: CASSLVSGNTEAFF

J: TRBJ1-2
size: -
D: -
V: TRBV6-5
DNA: TGTGCCAGCAAACCTCTGGGGCAGGGAAACTATGGCTACACCTTC
CDR3: CASKPLGQGNYGYTF

J: TRBJ2-1
size: -
D: -
V: TRBV6-1
DNA: TGTGCCAGCAGTGTACGCGATGAGCAGTTCTTC
CDR3: CASSVRDEQFF

J: TRBJ2-7
size: once
D: TRBD1
V: TRBV18
DNA: TGTGCCAGCTCACCGGGACAGGGGGCCGAGCAGTACTTC
CDR3: CASSPGQGAEQYF

J: TRBJ1-1
size: once
D: TRBD1
V: TRBV18
DNA: TGTGCCAGCTCAACTACAGGGGGCGCGAGGAACACTGAAGCTTTCTTT
CDR3: CASSTTGGARNTEAFF

J: TRBJ1-1
size: -
D: -
V: TRBV28
DNA: TGTGCCAGCAGTTTAGCGGCAGAGAACACTGAAGCTTTCTTT
CDR3: CASSLAAENTEAFF

J: TRBJ1-3
size: -
D: -
V: TRBV5-1
DNA: TGCGCCAGCAGCTTGGCCGCCCAGGGGCCCTTTTTCAGCTCTGGAAACACCATATATTTT
CDR3: CASSLAAQGPFFSSGNTIYF

J: TRBJ1-2
size: -
D: TRBD1
V: TRBV19
DNA: TGTGCCAGTAGTGGGACAGGTGCCTATGGCTACACCTTC
CDR3: CASSGTGAYGYTF